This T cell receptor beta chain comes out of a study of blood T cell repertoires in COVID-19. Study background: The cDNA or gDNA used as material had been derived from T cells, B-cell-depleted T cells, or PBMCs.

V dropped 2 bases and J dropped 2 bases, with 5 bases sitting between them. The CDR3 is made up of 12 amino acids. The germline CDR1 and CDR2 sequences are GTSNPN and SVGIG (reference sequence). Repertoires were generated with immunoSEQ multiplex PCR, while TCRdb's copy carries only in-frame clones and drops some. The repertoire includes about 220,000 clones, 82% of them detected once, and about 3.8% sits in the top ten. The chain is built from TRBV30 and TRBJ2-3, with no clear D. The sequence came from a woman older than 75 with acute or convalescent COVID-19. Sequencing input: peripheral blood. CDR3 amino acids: CAWSPFTDTQYF. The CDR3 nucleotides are TGTGCCTGGAGTCCCTTCACAGATACGCAGTATTTT.